This TCR beta chain was identified in a study of Graves' ophthalmopathy and Graves' hyperthyroidism. RNA transcripts served as template for amplifying TCR beta CDR3 sequences. Second-round multiplex PCR came after first-round RT-PCR with HTBI primers. MiXCR was run by TCRdb on the multiplex PCR reads, yielding one entry per CDR3 protein. The data contain some 1.1 million distinct CDR3 sequences, 36% of them singletons. This clonotype was found a few times. Hyperthyroidism patients, all newly diagnosed, had under 2 months' duration and ages of 18 to 65. Enrollment excluded any patients with other autoimmune diseases, uncontrolled infections, pregnancy or lactation. Serum thyroxine and TRAb, along with clinical symptoms, thyroid ultrasound and orbital computed tomography, were what diagnosis relied on. The TCR sequence derives from an adult man with Graves' hyperthyroidism. The material sequenced was peripheral blood or thyroid tissue (not recorded which).

CDR3 in amino acids: CASSQDEGTYEQYF. The CDR3 DNA follows: TGTGCCAGCAGCCAAGATGAGGGCACCTACGAGCAGTACTTC. The gene calls are TRBV3-1 and TRBJ2-7, with D maybe TRBD2 (5 bases). The CDR3 covers 14 residues. CDR1 LGHDT and CDR2 YNNKEL come from the germline V gene (reference sequence). V lost 0 bases and J lost 2, with 8 bases in between.